The rows below give T cell receptor beta chains drawn from one sample of a study of cytomegalovirus exposure and HLA in healthy donors. The data were produced by immunoSEQ multiplex PCR, yet TCRdb's version contains in-frame clones alone and is incomplete. Of over 200,000 clones listed, 80% to 85% are singletons. Sequencing was done on a sample of PBMCs. These receptors all come from a young woman in good health and CMV-seropositive. Each CDR3 is given with its conserved first and last residue. A D gene is named only where the DNA matches it firmly. Not all rows give a size; the values are once, few, many and, for expanded clones, a class.

d_call j_call clone_size v_call cdr3_aa cdr3_nt
TRBD2 TRBJ2-1 . TRBV7-9 CASSLDRGRGPRYNEQFF TGTGCCAGCAGCTTAGATCGCGGGAGAGGGCCCCGGTACAATGAGCAGTTCTTC
. TRBJ2-7 . TRBV2 CASSLVTFSGEQYF TGTGCCAGCAGTCTCGTAACGTTTTCGGGCGAGCAGTACTTC
. TRBJ1-1 . TRBV18 CASSPANTEAFF TGTGCCAGCTCACCGGCGAACACTGAAGCTTTCTTT
. TRBJ1-2 . TRBV28 CASSPILLGHPGYTF TGTGCCAGCAGTCCTATACTCCTGGGACACCCAGGCTACACCTTC
TRBD2 TRBJ2-1 few TRBV4-1 CASSQVGTTNEQFF TGCGCCAGCAGCCAAGTTGGGACTACAAATGAGCAGTTCTTC
TRBD1 TRBJ2-1 few TRBV7-2 CASSSRLRGNEQFF TGTGCCAGCAGCTCACGCCTCAGGGGGAATGAGCAGTTCTTC
. TRBJ1-2 once TRBV6-5 CASSYDNKNYGYTF TGTGCCAGCAGTTACGATAACAAAAACTATGGCTACACCTTC
. TRBJ1-5 . TRBV7-2 CASSLENYQPQHF TGTGCCAGCAGCTTAGAGAATTATCAGCCCCAGCATTTT
. TRBJ2-7 . TRBV6-8 CASRPGWGSYEQYF TGTGCCAGCAGACCAGGGTGGGGCTCCTACGAGCAGTACTTC
. TRBJ2-7 . TRBV11-1 CASSLEVGISYEQYF TGTGCCAGCAGCTTAGAAGTAGGGATATCCTACGAGCAGTACTTC
TRBD2 TRBJ2-5 . TRBV29-1 CSVGTGLAGQTQYF TGCAGCGTTGGCACCGGGCTAGCGGGTCAGACCCAGTACTTC
. TRBJ2-3 . TRBV2 CASISGRIDTQYF TGTGCCAGCATTAGTGGGAGAATAGATACGCAGTATTTT
TRBD1 TRBJ2-2 . TRBV30 CAWSVPPGQGATGELFF TGTGCCTGGAGTGTACCCCCCGGACAGGGGGCAACCGGGGAGCTGTTTTTT
. TRBJ2-5 . TRBV18 CASSPDKGGETQYF TGTGCCAGCTCACCCGACAAGGGGGGAGAGACCCAGTACTTC
. TRBJ2-4 few TRBV10-1 CASSESSENIQYF TGCGCCAGCAGTGAGTCATCAGAAAACATTCAGTACTTC
. TRBJ1-1 . TRBV27 CASSLRVAGNTEAFF TGTGCCAGCAGTTTACGGGTGGCGGGGAACACTGAAGCTTTCTTT
. TRBJ2-5 . TRBV7-9 CASSLNLLETQYF TGTGCCAGCAGCTTAAACTTACTAGAGACCCAGTACTTC
. TRBJ2-7 many TRBV15 CATSRETDGSYEQYF TGTGCCACCAGCAGGGAGACGGACGGCTCCTACGAGCAGTACTTC
. TRBJ2-1 . TRBV10-3 CASRPGNNEQFF TGTGCCTCCAGACCGGGAAACAATGAGCAGTTCTTC
. TRBJ1-1 . TRBV27 CASSFGQLNTEAFF TGTGCCAGCAGTTTTGGACAGTTGAACACTGAAGCTTTCTTT
TRBD1 TRBJ1-5 many TRBV2 CASRTQTGGAQPQHF TGTGCCAGCCGAACCCAGACAGGGGGTGCCCAGCCCCAGCATTTT
TRBD1 TRBJ2-1 . TRBV12-5 CASGLVRDREAAEQFF TGTGCTAGTGGTTTGGTACGTGACAGGGAAGCGGCTGAGCAGTTCTTC
TRBD1 TRBJ2-7 . TRBV30 CAWSVRGRLYEQYF TGTGCCTGGAGTGTCAGGGGGCGCTTATACGAGCAGTACTTC
. TRBJ2-7 . TRBV7-2 CASSPTGQRSYEQYF TGTGCCAGCAGCCCTACAGGGCAAAGGTCCTACGAGCAGTACTTC
. TRBJ2-7 once TRBV9 CASSVDDGSGYEQYF TGTGCCAGCAGCGTAGATGATGGATCGGGCTACGAGCAGTACTTC
. TRBJ1-5 few TRBV7-9 CASSPTTGPNQPQHF TGTGCCAGCAGCCCTACTACAGGGCCCAATCAGCCCCAGCATTTT
TRBD2 TRBJ2-1 . TRBV4-1 CASSQNSGSIHEQFF TGCGCCAGCAGCCAGAATAGCGGGAGTATACATGAGCAGTTCTTC
. TRBJ2-3 . TRBV27 CASSKQTSTDTQYF TGTGCCAGCAGTAAACAAACTAGCACAGATACGCAGTATTTT
TRBD1 TRBJ1-5 . TRBV4-1 CASSQDSGTVPNQPQHF TGCGCCAGCAGCCAAGATAGTGGGACAGTGCCAAATCAGCCCCAGCATTTT
. TRBJ2-3 . TRBV27 CATSGLTDTQYF TGTGCCACCTCTGGTCTCACAGATACGCAGTATTTT
TRBD1 TRBJ1-5 . TRBV6-1 CASSTGQGGNQPQHF TGTGCCAGCAGTACCGGACAGGGAGGTAATCAGCCCCAGCATTTT
TRBD2 TRBJ2-1 . TRBV27 CASRTSGTYNEQFF TGTGCCAGCAGGACTAGCGGGACTTACAATGAGCAGTTCTTC
TRBD1 TRBJ1-1 . TRBV9 CASSSRDSPEAFF TGTGCCAGCAGCTCAAGGGACAGCCCCGAAGCTTTCTTT